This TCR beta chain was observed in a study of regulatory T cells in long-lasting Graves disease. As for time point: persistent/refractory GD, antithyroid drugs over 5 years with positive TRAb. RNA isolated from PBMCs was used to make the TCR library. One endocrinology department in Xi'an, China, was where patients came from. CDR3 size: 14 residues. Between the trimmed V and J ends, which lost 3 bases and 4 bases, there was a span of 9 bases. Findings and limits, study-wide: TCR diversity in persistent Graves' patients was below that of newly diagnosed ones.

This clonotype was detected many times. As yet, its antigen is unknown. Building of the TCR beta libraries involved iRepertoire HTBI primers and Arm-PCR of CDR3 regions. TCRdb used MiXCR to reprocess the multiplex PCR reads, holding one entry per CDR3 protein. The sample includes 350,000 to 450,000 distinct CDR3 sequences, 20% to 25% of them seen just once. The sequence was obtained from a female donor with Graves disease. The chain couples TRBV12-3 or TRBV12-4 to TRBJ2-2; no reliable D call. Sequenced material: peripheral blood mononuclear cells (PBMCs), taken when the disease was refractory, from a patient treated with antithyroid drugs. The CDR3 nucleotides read TGTGCCAGCAGTTTTTTGGTGAGCACCGGGGAGCTGTTTTTT. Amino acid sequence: CASSFLVSTGELFF.